This TCR beta chain was sequenced in a study of regulatory and conventional T cells in RAG deficiency. Whole-study findings and limits: In Omenn syndrome, Treg and Tconv repertoires overlapped >75%. Other subsets showed roughly 10-fold reductions, but Treg unique TCR beta sequences fell 80 to 100-fold in these patients.

V gave up 0 bases and J gave up 8 bases; unmatched junction bases: 4. The germline V gene has CDR1 SEHNR and CDR2 FQNEAQ (reference sequence). The CDR3 length is 15 residues. Of note for this clone: Its target is not known.

This table comes from immunoSEQ multiplex PCR, and its TCRdb copy is limited to in-frame clones, with some not included. The table shows roughly 35,000 clones, with 75% to 80% occurring only once. Conventional CD4+ T cells were sorted from blood as CD25-low CD127-high cells. These same records also appear under a second study, on regulatory T cells. That source adds: The primer mix had 52 TRBV and 13 TRBJ primers.

V is TRBV7-9 and J is TRBJ1-4, with 9 bases matching TRBD1. The sample consisted of CD4+ effector T cells sorted from blood. The TCR comes from a human donor in good health. As DNA, the CDR3 is TGTGCCAGCAGCTTAGCCGGGACAGGGAACGAAAAACTGTTTTTT. This translates into CASSLAGTGNEKLFF.